This T cell receptor (beta chain) was identified during a study of identifying expanded T cells in peripheral blood. Produced via immunoSEQ multiplex PCR; TCRdb's table is partial and in-frame only. The sample yields around 120,000 clones, 65% to 90% seen once. Collection occurred without any documented infections or immune events in donors. The CDR3 spans 14 residues. The V and J ends lost 4 bases and 3 bases respectively, with 12 bases between them. Germline CDR1 reads SSHAT; CDR2 reads FNYEAQ (reference sequence). Findings and limits, study-wide: Variance in clone template counts between approximately 2-week samples significantly increased with total template count across all healthy donors. Differentially abundant clones: roughly 1.3 between replicates, 16.4 at around 14 days, roughly 18 at four.

On this clone: The antigen remains unidentified.

The sample taken for sequencing was blood. This sequence was found in a person aged 18-70 years in good health. This sequence joins TRBV7-7 and TRBJ2-5; weak D call: TRBD2 (7 bases). The CDR3 nucleotides read TGTGCCAGCAGCTGGAAGGGGGGGGAAGAGACCCAGTACTTC. Protein sequence: CASSWKGGEETQYF.